Listed here are 15 T cell receptor beta chains from one sample, sequenced in a study of cytomegalovirus exposure and HLA in healthy donors. PCR used 60 Vbeta primers and 13 Jbeta primers. Sequenced by immunoSEQ multiplex PCR; TCRdb stores in-frame clones only, minus some. Here the sample spans approximately 240,000 clones, approximately 82% being singletons. The sequenced sample consisted of PBMCs. These receptors were collected from a woman in her 40s in good health and CMV-seronegative.

V and J are TRBV7-2 and TRBJ2-7; D ambiguous. This CDR3 contains 14 residues. V was pared by 5 bases and J by 4 bases, with 15 bases between. In germline, CDR1 is SGHTA, CDR2 FQGNSA. As DNA, the CDR3 is TGTGCCAGCAGCCTGAGGCTAAATGAATACGAGCAGTACTTC. It codes for CASSLRLNEYEQYF.

This chain links TRBV29-1 with TRBJ2-2, with D possibly matching TRBD2 (7 bases). The length of the CDR3 is 14 residues. The germline gives CDR1 SQVTM, CDR2 ANQGSEA. The germline V and J ends were trimmed by 7 bases and 4 bases, with 16 bases remaining between them. CDR3 amino acids: CSGGAGARTGELFF. CDR3 in DNA: TGCAGCGGAGGGGCGGGGGCTCGCACCGGGGAGCTGTTTTTT.

The chain recombines TRBV6-6 with TRBJ2-7; 9 nucleotides match TRBD1. V dropped 7 bases and J dropped 4; count of bases not matched to a gene: 11. The germline V gene encodes CDR1 MNHNY and CDR2 SVGAGI (reference sequence). There are 15 residues in the CDR3. DNA of the CDR3: TGTGCCAGCAATGAACCGGGACAGGGATTATACGAGCAGTACTTC. This translates into CASNEPGQGLYEQYF.

This clone appeared once. The gene calls are TRBV28 and TRBJ1-2, with D uncertain. CDR3 length: 12 residues. The V end lost 3 bases, the J end lost 8 bases, and 10 bases lay between the germline ends. CDR1 is MDHEN, CDR2 SYDVKM, per germline. The CDR3 protein is CASSLPGGGYTF. In DNA form, the CDR3 reads TGTGCCAGCAGTTTGCCGGGCGGGGGCTACACCTTC.

This sequence joins TRBV5-6 and TRBJ1-4; weak D call: TRBD1 (5 bases). Trimming removed 4 bases from V and 8 bases from J, with 15 bases in between. Germline loops: CDR1 SGHDT, CDR2 YYEEEE. CDR3 size: 14 residues. The CDR3 nucleotides are TGTGCCAGCAGCCAGGACGGGGGAACGGAAAAACTGTTTTTT. Protein: CASSQDGGTEKLFF.

The rearrangement uses TRBV7-9 and TRBJ2-3, with 11 bases lining up with TRBD2. This CDR3 comprises 15 residues. CDR1 SEHNR and CDR2 FQNEAQ come from the germline V gene (reference sequence). V shed 2 bases and J 6 bases; nucleotides not matched to a gene: 4. The CDR3 region is CASSLQLAGDDTQYF. Here the CDR3 DNA reads TGTGCCAGCAGCTTACAACTAGCGGGGGACGATACGCAGTATTTT.

The V call is TRBV7-9, the J call TRBJ1-1; TRBD1 aligns across 8 bases. V gave up 2 bases and J gave up 4 bases; unmatched junction bases: 6. CDR3 length: 15 residues. Looked up from germline, CDR1 is SEHNR and CDR2 is FQNEAQ (reference sequence). Here the CDR3 DNA reads TGTGCCAGCAGCTTACGGACAGGGAGGCGCACTGAAGCTTTCTTT. It is translated as CASSLRTGRRTEAFF.

The CDR3 region is CASSFSTGGSLHTEAFF. In DNA form, the CDR3 reads TGTGCCAGCAGCTTCTCCACAGGGGGCAGCCTCCACACTGAAGCTTTCTTT. J is TRBJ1-1 and V is TRBV13, with 9 nucleotides matching TRBD1. CDR3 length: 17 amino acids. CDR1 PRHDT and CDR2 FYEKMQ come from the germline V gene (reference sequence). The trim removed 3 bases at V and 3 bases at J, leaving 11 bases unmatched. Using reference TRBV13 and TRBJ1-1 for the parts outside the CDR3, the full variable domain is AAGVIQSPRHLIKEKRETATLKCYPIPRHDTVYWYQQGPGQDPQFLISFYEKMQSDKGSIPDRFSAQQFSDYHSELNMSSLELGDSALYFCASSFSTGGSLHTEAFFGQGTRLTVV.

V is TRBV27 and J is TRBJ1-2; a weak D match, TRBD1 (6 bases). Trimming left V 5 bases short and J 3 bases short, with 13 bases between. This CDR3 spans 14 amino acids. Per the germline V gene, CDR1 is MNHEY and CDR2 is SMNVEV (reference sequence). CDR3 amino acids: CASSPHRVDYGYTF. The CDR3 DNA sequence: TGTGCCAGCAGTCCCCACAGGGTCGACTATGGCTACACCTTC.

The chain uses TRBV6-6 and TRBJ1-1; D perhaps matches TRBD1 (5 bases). V dropped 4 bases and J dropped 9 bases, with 9 bases sitting between them. Germline V gene sequence: CDR1 MNHNY, CDR2 SVGAGI (reference sequence). This CDR3 is 11 amino acids long. The CDR3 region is CASSSGGKAFF. DNA of the CDR3: TGTGCCAGCAGTTCGGGGGGGAAAGCTTTCTTT.

The chain has TRBV11-2 and TRBJ1-6; no clear D. Trimming pared 2 bases from V and 0 bases from J, leaving 14 bases between. CDR1 SGHAT and CDR2 FQNNGV come from the germline V gene. This CDR3 spans 18 amino acids. The CDR3: CASSLTTPAGSYNSPLHF. The CDR3 bases are TGTGCCAGCAGCTTAACGACTCCAGCGGGCTCCTATAATTCACCCCTCCACTTT.

V usage is TRBV15 and J usage is TRBJ1-5; tentatively, D is TRBD1 (5 bases). Germline V gene lookup returns CDR1 LNHNV and CDR2 YYDKDF (reference sequence). This CDR3 spans 20 amino acids. V lost 3 bases to trimming and J lost 0 bases, with 24 bases between them. The CDR3 nucleotides read TGTGCCACCAGCAGGCCCTTGACAGAGCCCCTTTCCGTTAGCAATCAGCCCCAGCATTTT. Translation: CATSRPLTEPLSVSNQPQHF.

The J gene is TRBJ1-2, the V gene TRBV7-8; 10 nucleotides match TRBD1. Germline lookup yields CDR1 SGHVS and CDR2 FQNEAQ. Trimming took 5 bases from V and 8 from J; bases not matched to a gene: 8. The CDR3 has 14 residues. CDR3 DNA sequence: TGTGCCAGCAGCGCTCCGGGACAGGGGACCGGCTACACCTTC. Protein sequence: CASSAPGQGTGYTF. The complete variable domain, with remaining parts taken from reference TRBV7-8 and TRBJ1-2, reads GAGVSQSPRYKVAKRGQDVALRCDPISGHVSLFWYQQALGQGPEFLTYFQNEAQLDKSGLPSDRFFAERPEGSVSTLKIQRTQQEDSAVYLCASSAPGQGTGYTFGSGTRLTVV.

This rearrangement joins TRBV4-2 to TRBJ2-3; 11 bases are a match to TRBD2. Trimming at V came to 0 bases and at J to 4 bases, leaving 6 bases not matched to a gene. Germline V lookup: CDR1 LGHNA, CDR2 YNFKEQ. This CDR3 is 17 amino acids long. DNA of the CDR3: TGTGCCAGCAGCCAAGATCGGATTAGCGGGGGGGCAGATACGCAGTATTTT. Translated: CASSQDRISGGADTQYF.

This CDR3 is CASSLTGPNEQFF. DNA of the CDR3: TGTGCCAGCAGCCTAACAGGCCCCAATGAGCAGTTCTTC. The rearrangement uses TRBV5-4 and TRBJ2-1; a weak D match, TRBD1 (5 bases). The V end was cut by 4 bases, the J end by 6 bases, with 11 bases between. The CDR3 length is 13 residues. Per germline, CDR1 SGHNT and CDR2 YYREEE (reference sequence).